This TCR beta chain was observed in a study of identifying expanded T cells in peripheral blood. Assay used: immunoSEQ multiplex PCR; TCRdb lists only in-frame clones, some missing. This table has some 95,000 clones, approximately 86% appearing once. No infections or other immune events were documented during collection. Germline V gene lookup returns CDR1 LNHDA and CDR2 SQIVND (reference sequence). V trimming: 5 bases; J trimming: 0 bases; junction bases outside the gene matches: 13. This CDR3 is 19 amino acids long. Whole-study results and caveats: Clone count variance between approximately two-week samples rose with total template count. Differentially abundant clones: around 1.2 between replicates, 16.4 at two to three weeks, less than 25 at four.

Of note for this clone: The antigen is unknown.

The receptor comes from a person aged 18 to 70 in good health. The sequencing input was blood. The chain links TRBV19 to TRBJ2-6; 7 bases agree with TRBD1. The CDR3 reads CASSQGVFERSSGANVLTF. CDR3 nucleotides: TGTGCCAGTAGTCAGGGGGTATTTGAAAGATCCTCTGGGGCCAACGTCCTGACTTTC. The full variable domain, rest sourced from reference TRBV19 and TRBJ2-6, is DGGITQSPKYLFRKEGQNVTLSCEQNLNHDAMYWYRQDPGQGLRLIYYSQIVNDFQKGDIAEGYSVSREKKESFPLTVTSAQKNPTAFYLCASSQGVFERSSGANVLTFGAGSRLTVL.